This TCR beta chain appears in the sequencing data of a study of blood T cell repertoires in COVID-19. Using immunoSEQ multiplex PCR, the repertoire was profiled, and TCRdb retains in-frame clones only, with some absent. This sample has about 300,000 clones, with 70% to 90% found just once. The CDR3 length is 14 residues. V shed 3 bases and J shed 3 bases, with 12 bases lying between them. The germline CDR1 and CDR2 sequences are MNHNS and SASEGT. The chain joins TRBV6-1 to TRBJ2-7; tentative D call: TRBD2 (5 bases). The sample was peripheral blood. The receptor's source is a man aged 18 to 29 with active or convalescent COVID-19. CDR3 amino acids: CASSEPSGIYEQYF. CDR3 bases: TGTGCCAGCAGTGAGCCGTCGGGGATCTACGAGCAGTACTTC.